This T cell receptor beta chain derives from a study of vaccination and CD4 T cells after COVID-19. Treatment given: roughly 10-day PBMC culture with coronavirus spike peptide pools or control peptides (ViraFEST assay). The CDR3 contains 13 residues. Trimming left V 3 bases short and J 6 bases short, with 9 bases between. Researchers used the Oncomine TCR Beta short-read assay to sequence DNA from cultured CD4+ T cells. TCRdb ran MiXCR on the PCR reads and lists one entry per CDR3 protein. The sample has around 15,000 distinct CDR3 sequences, 35% to 45% seen once; the top ten hold approximately 25%. For this clonotype: Its antigen remains unknown.

This sequence joins TRBV12-3 or TRBV12-4 and TRBJ1-5; tentative D call: TRBD1 (5 bases). This clonotype originated in a human donor who received a COVID-19 vaccine. Sequences were derived from CD4+ T cells from blood, cultured in vitro, sampled before SARS-CoV-2 vaccination. CDR3 amino acids: CASSFGTLQPQHF. The CDR3 DNA reads as TGTGCCAGCAGTTTTGGGACCCTTCAGCCCCAGCATTTT.